A single sample gave rise to the 23 T cell receptor beta chains below, sequenced in a study of tissue T cells after allogeneic stem cell transplantation. Sequencing used immunoSEQ multiplex PCR; TCRdb keeps in-frame clones, though not all of them. The sample contains tens of thousands of clones, roughly 73% of which appear only once. Sequences were obtained from sorted cells pooled from one or two spleens. These TCRs come from a pool of C57BL/6 mice in good health.

As concerns this clone: Gene names follow the mouse nomenclature. CDR3 DNA (partial): TGTGCCAGCAGTAGGACAGGGGGAGACACCCAGTAC. Protein sequence: CASSRTGGDTQY. The entire CDR3 reads CASSRTGGDTQYF. V gene TRBV15 combines with J gene TRBJ2-5, with 10 bases matching TRBD1. Coverage ceases 1 residue before the CDR3 finishes, and the germline J gene fills in the end. The germline V gene has CDR1 SGHND and CDR2 FRSKSL. V gave up 5 bases and J gave up 5 bases; unmatched junction bases: 1. The CDR3 runs 13 residues.

Remarks on this clone: Germline and genes: mouse. The CDR3 extends 1 residue past the end of the read, so its final part is completed from the germline J gene. This chain connects TRBV5 to TRBJ2-1, with TRBD1 identical over 9 bases. Germline-derived CDR1 and CDR2 are LGHNA and YNLKQL (reference sequence). CDR3 length equals 16 residues. J was trimmed by 4 bases and V by 3 bases; bases with no gene match: 7. CDR3 bases read: TGTGCCAGCAGCCACTCCGGGACAGGGAGATATGCTGAGCAGTTC. Its protein is CASSHSGTGRYAEQF. The whole CDR3 sequence is CASSHSGTGRYAEQFF.

Concerning this clone: Gene names and germline match the mouse. The read stops 1 residue short of the end of the CDR3; the missing end is completed from the germline J gene. Other DNA sequences in this specimen translate into the identical CDR3. The chain is built from TRBV31 and TRBJ1-2, with TRBD1 matching 9 bases. After removal of 3 bases from V and 2 bases from J, the junction contained 1 base not matched to a gene. The CDR3 runs to 13 residues. CDR1 is GKSSPN, CDR2 SITVG, per germline. This CDR3 is CAWRGQGNSDYTF. The sequenced CDR3 bases are TGTGCCTGGAGAGGACAGGGGAACTCCGACTACACC.

Points on this clone: Gene names and germline match the mouse. From the germline J gene comes the end of the CDR3, since the read stops 1 residue before it. V gene TRBV13-1 combines with J gene TRBJ2-5, with D perhaps being TRBD1 or TRBD2 (6 bases each). The CDR3 spans 13 residues. Germline assignment: CDR1 NSHNY and CDR2 SYGAGN. Trimming pared 5 bases from V and 3 bases from J, leaving 10 bases between. The DNA read from the CDR3 is TGTGCCAGCAGGAGGGGGGTACAAGACACCCAGTAC. Residues: CASRRGVQDTQY. The whole CDR3 sequence reads CASRRGVQDTQYF.

A remark on this clone: Gene names and germline refer to mouse. The sequenced fragment ends 1 residue before the CDR3 boundary, so the rest is inferred from the germline J gene. The rearrangement joins TRBV2 to TRBJ2-4; 10 bases map to TRBD2. In germline, CDR1 is LGHNA, CDR2 YSYQKL. There are 13 residues in the CDR3. V lost 1 base and J lost 12; bases outside the gene matches: 4. The DNA read from the CDR3 is TGTGCCAGCAGCCAAGGGACTGGGGGAGCTTTGTAC. Protein product: CASSQGTGGALY. The CDR3 reads in full as CASSQGTGGALYF.

Note on this clone: Genes and germline come from the mouse. The CDR3 end is not reached by the read, which stops 1 residue before it; the germline J gene fills it in. This chain uses TRBV26 with TRBJ1-3, with D perhaps matching TRBD1 (6 bases). The CDR3 covers 14 residues. V dropped 7 bases and J dropped 0 bases, with 10 bases sitting between them. In germline, CDR1 is KGHPV, CDR2 FQNQEV (reference sequence). CDR3 region: CASIRDTSGNTLYF. Partial CDR3 DNA: TGTGCCAGCATTCGGGACACTTCTGGAAATACGCTCTAT.

A remark on this clone: Gene names are the mouse ones. The read comes to an end 1 residue before the CDR3 does, leaving the germline J gene to fill in the end. Different DNA sequences within this sample yield the same CDR3. The chain links TRBV19 to TRBJ2-5; D not certain. CDR3 size: 14 residues. In germline, CDR1 is FNHDT, CDR2 SITEND (reference sequence). Trimming stripped 2 bases from V and 0 bases from J, with 7 bases between. Here the CDR3 reads CASSIGGNQDTQYF. CDR3 bases read: TGTGCCAGCAGTATTGGAGGGAACCAAGACACCCAGTAC.

A remark on this clone: Mouse gene names and germline throughout. The sequence runs out 1 residue before the end of the CDR3; the remainder is reconstructed from the germline J gene. This rearrangement joins TRBV13-2 to TRBJ2-7, with 7 bases lining up with TRBD2. Germline lookup yields CDR1 NNHNN and CDR2 SYGAGS (reference sequence). The length of the CDR3 is 13 residues. The ends lost 1 base at V and 4 bases at J; junction bases unmatched: 2. The covered CDR3 bases are TGTGCCAGCGGTGATAACTGGGGATATGAACAGTAC. Encoded protein: CASGDNWGYEQY. The whole CDR3 region reads CASGDNWGYEQYF.

This clone has just one count. The listed genes are named as in mouse. The sequence runs out 1 residue before the end of the CDR3; the remainder is reconstructed from the germline J gene. V usage is TRBV4 and J usage is TRBJ2-7, with 9 positions matching TRBD2. The V gene end was trimmed by 4 bases and the J gene end by 4 bases; junction bases not matched to a gene: 2. The CDR3 consists of 13 residues. CDR1 and CDR2 (germline): LGHDT, YNNKQL (reference sequence). This chain's CDR3 is CASSSGLGYEQYF. The sequenced CDR3 bases are TGTGCCAGCAGCTCCGGACTGGGGTATGAACAGTAC.

This clone appeared once. The gene symbols are mouse symbols. The read comes to an end 1 residue before the CDR3 does, leaving the germline J gene to fill in the end. The chain carries TRBV13-2 and TRBJ1-5; no firm D call. The germline gives CDR1 NNHNN, CDR2 SYGAGS (reference sequence). Trimming stripped 5 bases from V and 0 bases from J, with 9 bases between. The CDR3 has 14 residues. CDR3 sequence: CASGVRDNNQAPLF. Incomplete CDR3 DNA: TGTGCCAGCGGGGTTAGGGATAACAACCAGGCTCCGCTT.

In the case of this clone: The gene symbols are mouse symbols. The read ends 1 residue early relative to the CDR3; the germline J gene fills the gap. The V gene is TRBV13-2, the J gene TRBJ2-7, with TRBD2 matching 10 bases. The germline V gene encodes CDR1 NNHNN and CDR2 SYGAGS (reference sequence). V was clipped by 0 bases and J by 7 bases; unmatched bases: 7. This CDR3 has 15 residues. Incomplete CDR3 DNA: TGTGCCAGCGGTGATGCAGCTGGGGGGGCGCGAGAACAGTAC. Its protein product is CASGDAAGGAREQY. The whole CDR3 sequence is CASGDAAGGAREQYF.

As for this clone: Gene names are mouse gene names. The read finishes 1 residue shy of the CDR3 end, and the germline J gene is used to complete it. V is TRBV16 and J is TRBJ2-3; 14 bases are shared with TRBD2. The CDR3 contains 17 residues. The V and J ends lost 5 bases and 0 bases, in that order; junction bases with no gene match: 4. Germline values: CDR1 SGHSA, CDR2 FRNQAP. The CDR3 loop is CASSTGTGGASAETLYF. Partial CDR3 DNA: TGTGCAAGCAGCACCGGGACTGGGGGGGCTAGTGCAGAAACGCTGTAT.

Concerning this clone itself: Gene names refer to mouse genes. From the germline J gene comes the end of the CDR3, since the read stops 1 residue before it. The rearrangement links TRBV3 to TRBJ1-1; the D gene is possibly TRBD1 (6 bases). CDR1 and CDR2 (germline): SNHLY, FYNGKV (reference sequence). CDR3 size: 13 residues. Deletions cut 5 bases from V and 1 base from J, with 8 bases between. CDR3 amino acids: CASSQGRNTEVFF. Incomplete CDR3 DNA: TGTGCCAGCAGCCAGGGGAGAAACACAGAAGTCTTC.

Points on this clone: Gene labels here are mouse ones. The read ends 1 residue early relative to the CDR3; the germline J gene fills the gap. This chain uses TRBV5 with TRBJ1-3; the match to TRBD1 covers 8 bases. In germline, CDR1 is LGHNA, CDR2 YNLKQL (reference sequence). The CDR3 totals 15 residues. V lost 1 base to trimming and J lost 4 bases; unmatched junction nucleotides: 3. The DNA read from the CDR3 is TGTGCCAGCAGCCAAGGGAGGGACAGGGGAAATACGCTCTAT. This gives the protein CASSQGRDRGNTLY. The full-length CDR3 reads as CASSQGRDRGNTLYF.

Comment on this clone: Any gene name here is a mouse gene name. The read ends 1 residue before the CDR3 terminus; that terminus is restored from the germline J gene. The rearrangement joins TRBV13-3 to TRBJ2-5; 9 bases agree with TRBD1. Germline V gene lookup returns CDR1 NNHDY and CDR2 SYVADS. The CDR3 loop spans 14 amino acids. With 5 bases clipped from V and 4 bases from J, the junction kept 5 bases outside the gene matches. CDR3 amino acids: CASRAWTGEDTQYF. CDR3 DNA, as far as it was read: TGTGCCAGCAGGGCTTGGACAGGGGAAGACACCCAGTAC.

Comment on this clone: Genes and germline are mouse. Read sequence stops 1 residue before the CDR3 end, and the germline J gene provides the missing end. The chain carries TRBV14 and TRBJ1-2; the D is unclear. Trimming shortened V by 4 bases and J by 1 base, and 8 bases separated the two germline ends. This CDR3 has 13 amino acids. Germline CDR1 and CDR2: SGHDT and FRDEAV. CDR3 bases read: TGTGCCAGCAGTCTCGACGAAAACTCCGACTACACC. This gives the protein CASSLDENSDYT. The full-length CDR3 reads as CASSLDENSDYTF.

On this clone: Here the gene names and germline are mouse. With the read ending 1 residue before the CDR3 end, the germline J gene is used to fill in that end. This sequence joins TRBV31 and TRBJ1-4; no clear D gene. CDR3 length: 13 residues. Germline V gene sequence: CDR1 GKSSPN, CDR2 SITVG. Trimming took off 0 bases at V and 4 bases at J, with 6 bases between the two ends. This CDR3 is CAWSLGGNERLFF. The DNA read from the CDR3 is TGTGCCTGGAGTCTTGGAGGCAACGAAAGATTATTT.

Turning to this clone: Genes and germline come from the mouse. Here the CDR3 reads CASSSGTIQDTQYF. The DNA read from the CDR3 is TGTGCCAGCAGCTCCGGGACAATCCAAGACACCCAGTAC. The chain carries TRBV3 and TRBJ2-5, with a tentative D call TRBD1 (6 bases). The sequence runs out 1 residue before the end of the CDR3; the remainder is reconstructed from the germline J gene. The V end was cut by 4 bases, the J end by 2 bases, with 10 bases between. In germline, CDR1 is SNHLY, CDR2 FYNGKV (reference sequence). The CDR3 has 14 residues.

Comments on this clone: The gene names given are mouse names. Read sequence stops 1 residue before the CDR3 end, and the germline J gene provides the missing end. V is TRBV29 and J is TRBJ2-5, with TRBD1 matching over 7 bases. The CDR3 has 13 amino acids. The V and J ends lost 5 bases and 2 bases, in that order; junction bases with no gene match: 1. Germline V lookup: CDR1 MSHET, CDR2 SYDVDS. The part of the CDR3 DNA that was read is TGTGCTAGCAGTCGGACAGGCCAAGACACCCAGTAC. Amino acids: CASSRTGQDTQY. The whole CDR3 sequence reads CASSRTGQDTQYF.

Points on this clone: The germline and genes are mouse ones. The observed sequence ends 1 residue before the CDR3 terminus, with the missing tail filled in from the germline J gene. This chain links TRBV12-1 with TRBJ1-3, with D uncertain. Germline V lookup: CDR1 SGHSN, CDR2 HYEKVE. V was cut by 2 bases and J by 2 bases, with 9 bases left in between. The CDR3 has 14 residues. The sequenced CDR3 bases are TGTGCCAGCTCTCCCCACGGGGCTGGAAATACGCTCTAT. Translation gives CASSPHGAGNTLY. The CDR3 as a whole reads CASSPHGAGNTLYF.

In the case of this clone: The genes and germline here are from mouse. Read sequence stops 1 residue before the CDR3 end, and the germline J gene provides the missing end. The rearrangement links TRBV13-2 to TRBJ2-7; perhaps TRBD2 as D (7 bases). Trimming left V 0 bases short and J 6 bases short, with 13 bases between. The CDR3 totals 14 residues. The germline V gene encodes CDR1 NNHNN and CDR2 SYGAGS (reference sequence). Here the CDR3 reads CASGDERGGGEQYF. The DNA read from the CDR3 is TGTGCCAGCGGTGATGAGAGGGGGGGAGGTGAACAGTAC.

On this clone: These gene names are mouse names. Read coverage stops 1 residue before the CDR3 terminus; the germline J gene supplies the remainder. The V gene is TRBV13-3, the J gene TRBJ2-5, with 11 positions matching TRBD2. The length of the CDR3 is 15 residues. Germline V lookup: CDR1 NNHDY, CDR2 SYVADS. The J segment lost 5 bases and the V segment lost 1 base, leaving 3 bases of the junction unmatched. Incomplete CDR3 DNA: TGTGCCAGCAGTGATAACTGGGGGGGCGCAGACACCCAGTAC. This translates into CASSDNWGGADTQY. The whole CDR3 sequence reads CASSDNWGGADTQYF. Full variable domain (rest looked up from reference TRBV13-3 and TRBJ2-5): EAAVTQSPRSKVAVTGGKVTLSCHQTNNHDYMYWYRQDTGHGLRLIHYSYVADSTEKGDIPDGYKASRPSQENFSLILELASLSQTAVYFCASSDNWGGADTQYFGPGTRLLVL.

This clone showed up just a few times. The gene names given are mouse names. The read terminates 1 residue ahead of where the CDR3 ends, so the germline J gene completes it. The chain combines TRBV3 with TRBJ2-2, with D possibly being TRBD1 (6 bases). Germline values: CDR1 SNHLY, CDR2 FYNGKV (reference sequence). Trimming stripped 5 bases from V and 1 base from J, with 8 bases between. The CDR3 runs to 14 residues. The covered CDR3 bases are TGTGCCAGCAGCCAACAGGGAAACACCGGGCAGCTCTAC. Its protein is CASSQQGNTGQLY. The entire CDR3 reads CASSQQGNTGQLYF.